Sequencing of this T cell receptor beta chain was carried out in a study of response to subunit inactivated influenza vaccine. CDR1 is MGHRA and CDR2 is YSYEKL in the germline V gene. The CDR3 sequence is 15 residues long. V gave up 4 bases and J gave up 5 bases, with 14 bases separating them. This clonotype was seen a few times. The antigen is not known. TCRdb reprocessed the RT-PCR reads via MiXCR and lists one record per CDR3 protein. The sample includes fewer than 600,000 distinct CDR3 sequences, approximately 7.8% of them seen just once. Whole-study findings and limits: Every seasonal influenza vaccination brings in few new T cells, the authors suggested.

Source: PBMCs from blood, taken less than 30 months after vaccination. The receptor comes from a man between 50 and 75 years old who received an inactivated influenza vaccine. V and J are TRBV4-1 and TRBJ1-4, with TRBD1 as a possible D gene (5 bases). The CDR3 loop is CASSPSGRGNEKLFF. DNA of the CDR3: TGCGCCAGCAGCCCGTCGGGACGGGGGAATGAAAAACTGTTTTTT.